The rows below give T cell receptor beta chains drawn from one sample of a study of T cell repertoires in cytomegalovirus infection. TCRdb reanalysed the reads using MiXCR and keeps one entry per CDR3 protein. The sample has a few hundred thousand distinct CDR3 sequences, 15% to 20% seen once. Sequences were obtained from PBMCs. All receptors come from a human donor in good health (CMV status not recorded). Some clones in this sample may be carry-over from other donors' samples. The CDR3 runs from the conserved cysteine through the conserved F or W. Each record gives: clone size, D gene, V gene, J gene, CDR3 length, CDR3 DNA, CDR3 protein. The D gene is left open where the match is weak. A row's size may be missing; if present it is once, few, many or a size class.

.,TRBD1,TRBV20-1,TRBJ2-5,16,TGCAGTGCTAGATCCCCAGGACAGGGTCCCCTTGGGACCCAGTACTTC,CSARSPGQGPLGTQYF
many,TRBD1,TRBV7-2,TRBJ2-2,14,TGTGCCAGCAGCTCTACAGGGGGAAGCGGGGAGCTGTTTTTT,CASSSTGGSGELFF
.,.,TRBV4-2,TRBJ2-7,13,TGTGCCAGCAGCCAAGTTCCCCGGGGCGAGCAGTACTTC,CASSQVPRGEQYF
few,.,TRBV7-3,TRBJ2-3,17,TGTGCCAGCAGCGCCAGACCCGGCGGGATGGTCACAGATACGCAGTATTTT,CASSARPGGMVTDTQYF
many,.,TRBV7-2,TRBJ2-1,13,TGTGCCAGCAGCCCCCAGTCCTACAATGAGCAGTTCTTC,CASSPQSYNEQFF
few,TRBD2,TRBV20-1,TRBJ2-7,13,TGCAGTGCCGGGGGGGGGGACTCCTACGAGCAGTACTTC,CSAGGGDSYEQYF
few,.,TRBV5-4,TRBJ2-2,13,TGTGCCAGCAGCTTGGACTCCCCCGGGGAGCTGTTTTTT,CASSLDSPGELFF
many,TRBD1,TRBV19,TRBJ2-7,13,TGTGCCAGTAGGGGACAGCTATCCTACGAGCAGTACTTC,CASRGQLSYEQYF
few,TRBD1,TRBV24-1,TRBJ1-5,13,TGTGCCAGGAGGGACAGGGATGATCAGCCCCAGCATTTT,CARRDRDDQPQHF
.,.,TRBV20-1,TRBJ2-5,13,TGCAGTGCTAACGGGCAGTTACAAGAGACCCAGTACTTC,CSANGQLQETQYF
few,.,TRBV27,TRBJ1-2,13,TGTGCCAGCAGTGAGGGGCCGGGGGATGGCTACACCTTC,CASSEGPGDGYTF
many,.,TRBV7-3,TRBJ1-3,14,TGTGCCAGCAGCCAAGGGGGAGGTGGAAACACCATATATTTT,CASSQGGGGNTIYF
.,TRBD1,TRBV5-5,TRBJ2-5,14,TGTGCCAGCAGCTACGGACAGGGGGAAGAGACCCAGTACTTC,CASSYGQGEETQYF
.,TRBD2,TRBV4-1,TRBJ2-3,19,TGCGCCAGCAGCCAACCCCTCGGGCTAGCGGGGGGGCAGGGGGATACGCAGTATTTT,CASSQPLGLAGGQGDTQYF
many,.,TRBV11-2,TRBJ2-3,13,TGTGCCAGCAGCTTAACTTCGACAGATACGCAGTATTTT,CASSLTSTDTQYF
.,TRBD2,TRBV20-1,TRBJ2-2,18,TGCAGTGCTAGAGATTTCCGGCTAGCGGGGGGGGAAACCGGGGAGCTGTTTTTT,CSARDFRLAGGETGELFF
.,TRBD2,TRBV28,TRBJ2-3,17,TGTGCCAGCAGTCCGCGGACTAGCGGGGGGTACACAGATACGCAGTATTTT,CASSPRTSGGYTDTQYF
.,TRBD1,TRBV6-6,TRBJ1-1,14,TGTGTTACCGTCAGGGGGGGGATGAACACTGAAGCTTTCTTT,CVTVRGGMNTEAFF
.,.,TRBV7-6,TRBJ2-3,13,TGTGCCAGCACCCTAACCCGTACAGATACGCAGTATTTT,CASTLTRTDTQYF
few,.,TRBV27,TRBJ2-3,13,TGTGCCAGCAGTTCCCCCCTCACAGATACGCAGTATTTT,CASSSPLTDTQYF
.,.,TRBV19,TRBJ1-6,14,TGTGCCAGTAGTCTTCAGATCTATAATTCACCCCTCCACTTT,CASSLQIYNSPLHF
few,.,TRBV6-6,TRBJ2-7,12,TGTGCCAGCACCACCGGGGGCAACGAGCAGTACTTC,CASTTGGNEQYF
.,.,TRBV20-1,TRBJ2-5,12,TGCAGTGCCGATGGGCCCCAAGAGACCCAGTACTTC,CSADGPQETQYF
few,.,TRBV19,TRBJ2-1,19,TGTGCCAGTACCGATAGACCGTGGTGGGCTCAGGGGTCCTACAATGAGCAGTTCTTC,CASTDRPWWAQGSYNEQFF
.,.,TRBV11-2,TRBJ2-5,11,TGTGCCAGCCGTCAGGGGGAGACCCAGTACTTC,CASRQGETQYF
.,.,TRBV5-1,TRBJ1-1,16,TGCGCCAGCAGCTTGGCTTTTGGGGGGGGCGTCACTGAAGCTTTCTTT,CASSLAFGGGVTEAFF
.,.,TRBV6-2/TRBV6-3,TRBJ1-1,15,TGTGCCAGCAGTTACCGCACAACGCCGAACACTGAAGCTTTCTTT,CASSYRTTPNTEAFF
many,.,TRBV7-2,TRBJ2-1,12,TGTGCCAGCAGCTCGTCTCTTCGTGAGCAGTTCTTC,CASSSSLREQFF
few,.,TRBV19,TRBJ2-7,14,TGTGCCAGTAGTATACAGGTTTTCTCCTACGAGCAGTACTTC,CASSIQVFSYEQYF
many,.,TRBV6-5,TRBJ1-1,15,TGTGCCAGCAGTTACTCGAGTGGGGGGAACACTGAAGCTTTCTTT,CASSYSSGGNTEAFF
.,.,TRBV29-1,TRBJ1-3,13,TGCAGCGTCGGACAGTTGGGAGGAAACACCATATATTTT,CSVGQLGGNTIYF
many,.,TRBV27,TRBJ1-6,14,TGTGCCAGCAGTTCGCACAGCGATAATTCACCCCTCCACTTT,CASSSHSDNSPLHF
many,TRBD1,TRBV28,TRBJ1-5,15,TGTGCCAGCAGTTCCCCAGGGGGCCCGAATCAGCCCCAGCATTTT,CASSSPGGPNQPQHF
few,TRBD1,TRBV12-3/TRBV12-4,TRBJ1-2,13,TGTGCCAGCAAAACACAGGGGACCTATGGCTACACCTTC,CASKTQGTYGYTF
many,.,TRBV4-2,TRBJ2-1,16,TGTGCCAGCAGCCAAGAACCCGGGGGCCGCTACAATGAGCAGTTCTTC,CASSQEPGGRYNEQFF
many,.,TRBV14,TRBJ2-7,16,TGTGCCAGCAGCCAAGTATGGGCAGGGACTTTCTACGAGCAGTACTTC,CASSQVWAGTFYEQYF
.,.,TRBV6-5,TRBJ1-2,13,TGTGCCAGCAGCCGAGGGGCGGGCTATGGCTACACCTTC,CASSRGAGYGYTF
.,.,TRBV20-1,TRBJ2-5,14,TGCAGTGCTCGACCGCACAGGGATGGAGAGACCCAGTACTTC,CSARPHRDGETQYF
once,.,TRBV5-1,TRBJ1-1,18,TGCGCCAGCAGCCCAGGATCTGCGGGCGCGGGGCTGGGCACTGAAGCTTTCTTT,CASSPGSAGAGLGTEAFF
.,.,TRBV4-1,TRBJ1-2,14,TGCGCCAGCAGCCAAGCAGGGGCCGCCTATGGCTACACCTTC,CASSQAGAAYGYTF
.,TRBD2,TRBV6-1,TRBJ2-7,15,TGTGCCAGCAGCGAAGGGGGACTAGCCTCCTACGAGCAGTACTTC,CASSEGGLASYEQYF
few,.,TRBV7-9,TRBJ2-7,14,TGTGCCAGCAGCTCCGGACTTCCGCCCCTCGAGCAGTACTTC,CASSSGLPPLEQYF
.,TRBD1,TRBV15,TRBJ1-2,14,TGTGCCACCAGCAGAATGACAGGGAATGATGGCTACACCTTC,CATSRMTGNDGYTF
many,.,TRBV7-2,TRBJ1-5,15,TGTGCCAGCAGCTTACGGGTCATAGGCAATCAGCCCCAGCATTTT,CASSLRVIGNQPQHF